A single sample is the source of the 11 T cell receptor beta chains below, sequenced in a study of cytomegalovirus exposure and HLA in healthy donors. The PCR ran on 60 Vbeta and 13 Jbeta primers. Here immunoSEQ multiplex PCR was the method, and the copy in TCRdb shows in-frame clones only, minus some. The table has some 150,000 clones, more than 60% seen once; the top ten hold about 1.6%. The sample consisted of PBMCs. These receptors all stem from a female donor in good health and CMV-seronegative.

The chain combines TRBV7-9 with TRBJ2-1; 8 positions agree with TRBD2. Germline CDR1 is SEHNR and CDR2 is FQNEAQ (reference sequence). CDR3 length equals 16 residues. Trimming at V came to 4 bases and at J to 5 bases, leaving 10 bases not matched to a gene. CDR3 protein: CASSSGGLGFHNEQFF. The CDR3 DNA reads TGTGCCAGCAGCTCCGGGGGACTAGGGTTTCACAATGAGCAGTTCTTC.

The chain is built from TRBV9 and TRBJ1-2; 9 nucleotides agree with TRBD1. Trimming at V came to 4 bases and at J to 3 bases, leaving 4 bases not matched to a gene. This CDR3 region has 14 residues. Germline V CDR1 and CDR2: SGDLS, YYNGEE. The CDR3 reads CASSSRQGDYGYTF. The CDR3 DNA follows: TGTGCCAGCAGCTCGAGACAGGGGGACTATGGCTACACCTTC.

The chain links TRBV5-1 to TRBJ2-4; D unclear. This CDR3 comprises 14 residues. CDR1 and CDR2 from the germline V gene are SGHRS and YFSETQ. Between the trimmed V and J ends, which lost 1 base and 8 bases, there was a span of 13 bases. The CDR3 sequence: CASSLSATQDIQYF. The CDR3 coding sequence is TGCGCCAGCAGCTTGAGTGCCACTCAGGACATTCAGTACTTC.

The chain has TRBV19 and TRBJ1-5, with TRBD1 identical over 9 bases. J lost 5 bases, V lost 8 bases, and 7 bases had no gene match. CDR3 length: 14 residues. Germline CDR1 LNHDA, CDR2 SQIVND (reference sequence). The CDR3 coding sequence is TGTGCCAGTGGAAGGGGACAGGGCCATCAGCCCCAGCATTTT. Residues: CASGRGQGHQPQHF.

The CDR3 sequence: CASSHSGTGAYEQYF. In DNA form, the CDR3 reads TGCGCCAGCAGCCATTCAGGGACAGGGGCCTACGAGCAGTACTTC. The chain combines TRBV4-1 with TRBJ2-7; 10 bases are a match to TRBD1. Germline CDR1 is MGHRA and CDR2 is YSYEKL. V lost 3 bases and J lost 2; bases outside the gene matches: 4. The length of the CDR3 is 15 residues.

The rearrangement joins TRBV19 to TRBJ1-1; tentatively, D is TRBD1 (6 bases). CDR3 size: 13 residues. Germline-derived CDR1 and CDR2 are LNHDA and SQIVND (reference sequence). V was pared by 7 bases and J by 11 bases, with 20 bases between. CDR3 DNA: TGTGCCAGTACCCTTGGGGGGGCTCTGAAGGCTTTCTTT. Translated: CASTLGGALKAFF.

The CDR3 DNA reads TGTGCCAGCAGGGGACAGGTCGGAGATAATTCACCCCTCCACTTT. Its translation is CASRGQVGDNSPLHF. V gene TRBV25-1 combines with J gene TRBJ1-6; 8 bases are a match to TRBD1. This CDR3 spans 15 amino acids. V dropped 6 bases and J dropped 5; count of bases not matched to a gene: 6. Germline V gene lookup returns CDR1 MGHDK and CDR2 SYGVNS.

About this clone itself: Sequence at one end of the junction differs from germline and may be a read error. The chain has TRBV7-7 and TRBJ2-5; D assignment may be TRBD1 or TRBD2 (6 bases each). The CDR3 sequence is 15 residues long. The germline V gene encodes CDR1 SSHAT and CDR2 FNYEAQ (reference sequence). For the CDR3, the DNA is TGTGCTAGCAGCTTAGCGGTGGGGGCCCAAGAGACCCAGTACTTC. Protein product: CASSLAVGAQETQYF.

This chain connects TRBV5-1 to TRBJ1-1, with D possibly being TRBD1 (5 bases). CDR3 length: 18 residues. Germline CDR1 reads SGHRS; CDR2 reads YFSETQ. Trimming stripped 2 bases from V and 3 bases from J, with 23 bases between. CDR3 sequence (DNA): TGCGCCAGCAGCTTTGGGAGTGGGCGCGGGGGGAGGGACACTGAAGCTTTCTTT. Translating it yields CASSFGSGRGGRDTEAFF.

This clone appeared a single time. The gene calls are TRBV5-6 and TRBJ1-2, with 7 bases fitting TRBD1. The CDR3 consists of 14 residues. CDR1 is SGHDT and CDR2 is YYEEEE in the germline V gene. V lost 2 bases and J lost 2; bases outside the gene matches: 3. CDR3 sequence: CASSFGQVNYGYTF. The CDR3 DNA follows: TGTGCCAGCAGCTTCGGACAGGTGAACTATGGCTACACCTTC.

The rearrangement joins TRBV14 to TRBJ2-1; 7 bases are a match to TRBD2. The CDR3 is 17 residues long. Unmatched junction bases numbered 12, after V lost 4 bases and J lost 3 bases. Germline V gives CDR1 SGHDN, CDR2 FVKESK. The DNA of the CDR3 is TGTGCCAGCAGCCTTACGGGGGAGGGGATTTTCTACAATGAGCAGTTCTTC. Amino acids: CASSLTGEGIFYNEQFF.